This T cell receptor (beta chain) was recovered during a study of T-cell reconstitution after alpha-beta-depleted transplantation in children (dated by TCRdb to 2016 to 2017). Regarding the complete study: Using TCR repertoire profiling, the study quantitatively followed how T-cell immune reconstitution unfolded in children after TCRalphabeta/CD19-depleted allogeneic hematopoietic cell transplantation. What the study reported, not specific to this receptor: About two months after transplant, the apparently early recovery of alphabetaT-cell counts reportedly depended on just several hundred clones that had expanded rapidly and came from non-depleted graft cells. The frequencies of hyperexpanded clones fell over the following months, and after one year, T-cell counts and TCRbeta diversity were mostly attributed to newly produced T cells. The high TCRbeta diversity at day 60 in some patients was ascribed to recipient T cells and intrathymic progenitors that had survived conditioning.

Taken with the paper, the label for treatment or condition translates to: allogeneic hematopoietic cell transplantation with graft depleted of TCRalphabeta T cells and CD19 B cells. The children who served as transplant recipients had been given grafts of TCRalphabeta/CD19-depleted allogeneic hematopoietic cells. Comments on this clonotype: The target of this receptor is not known. The record has no base qualities; no much larger clone is one base away.

The method behind the library was PCR. Sequencing was carried out with an Illumina HiSeq 2500. Molecular barcoding was employed in the preparation of TCR libraries, with unique molecular identifiers being used to normalize TCRbeta repertoire quantification. TCRdb redid the processing of the public reads, applying fastp at Q25 and MiXCR, and retained in-frame beta chains. Identical CDR3 proteins give one entry, which carries the most common genes and DNA. In this sample the table shows 440,000 or so distinct CDR3 sequences, around 46% of which occur a single time. The top ten constitute 27% of the sample. V is clipped by 2 bases and J by 0 bases, and the sequence between their germline boundaries is 11 bases long. The CDR3 spans 15 residues, from the cysteine through the phenylalanine. Kept here is only the CDR3 DNA, which spans 45 bases and is read in frame from base 1. Based on the germline V gene (reference sequence), the CDR1 and CDR2 sequences are DFQATT and SNEGSKA.

Recombination connected TRBV20-1 to TRBJ2-1; the D gene assignment is ambiguous. Specimen: PBMCs, collected before TCRalphabeta/CD19-depleted stem cell transplant. This clonotype originated in a girl aged 2-10 years with aplastic anemia, due to receive a stem cell transplant. The DNA is TGCAGTGCTAGATCTGACCGAAGCTCCTACAATGAGCAGTTCTTC. It translates to CSARSDRSSYNEQFF.